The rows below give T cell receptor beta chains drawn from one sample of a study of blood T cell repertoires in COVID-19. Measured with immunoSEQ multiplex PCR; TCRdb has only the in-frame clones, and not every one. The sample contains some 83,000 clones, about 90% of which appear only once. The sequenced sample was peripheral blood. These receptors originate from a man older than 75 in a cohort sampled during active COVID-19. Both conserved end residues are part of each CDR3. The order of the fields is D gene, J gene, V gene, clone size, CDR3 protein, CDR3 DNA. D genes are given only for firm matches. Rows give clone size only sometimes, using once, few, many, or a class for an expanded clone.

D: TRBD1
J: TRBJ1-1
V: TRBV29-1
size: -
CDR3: CSVEGQGNTEAFF
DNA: TGCAGCGTTGAGGGACAGGGGAACACTGAAGCTTTCTTT

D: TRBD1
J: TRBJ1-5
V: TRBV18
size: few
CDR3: CASSPTGNHEQPQHF
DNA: TGTGCCAGCTCACCGACAGGGAATCATGAGCAGCCCCAGCATTTT

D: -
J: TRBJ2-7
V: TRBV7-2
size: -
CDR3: CASSPTRAGEQYF
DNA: TGTGCCAGCAGCCCAACCAGGGCCGGCGAGCAGTACTTC

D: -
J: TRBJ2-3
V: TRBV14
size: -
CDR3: CASSRGPRGIVDLTSDTQYF
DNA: TGTGCCAGCAGCAGAGGCCCTCGAGGCATAGTGGACCTCACTAGCGATACGCAGTATTTT

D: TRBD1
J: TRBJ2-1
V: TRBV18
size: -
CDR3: CASSAGTGHYNEQFF
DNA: TGTGCCAGCTCCGCCGGGACAGGGCACTACAATGAGCAGTTCTTC

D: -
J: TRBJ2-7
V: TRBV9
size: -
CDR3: CASSVGWYSSYEQYF
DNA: TGTGCCAGCAGCGTAGGGTGGTACAGCTCCTACGAGCAGTACTTC

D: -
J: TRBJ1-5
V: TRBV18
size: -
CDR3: CASSPMTAGGNQPQHF
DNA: TGTGCCAGCTCACCAATGACAGCCGGAGGCAATCAGCCCCAGCATTTT

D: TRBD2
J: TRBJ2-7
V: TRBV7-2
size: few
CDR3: CASSQGISGGTYEQYF
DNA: TGTGCCAGCAGCCAGGGCATTAGCGGGGGGACCTACGAGCAGTACTTC

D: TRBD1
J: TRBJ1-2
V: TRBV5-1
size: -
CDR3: CASSSGTGETFHYGYTF
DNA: TGCGCCAGCAGCTCCGGGACAGGGGAAACTTTTCACTATGGCTACACCTTC

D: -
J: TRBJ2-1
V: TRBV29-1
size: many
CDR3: CSVASRLDEQFF
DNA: TGCAGCGTTGCGTCCCGTCTCGATGAGCAGTTCTTC

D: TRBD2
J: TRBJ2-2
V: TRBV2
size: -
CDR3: CASTRTGLAAGELFF
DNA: TGTGCCAGCACCAGAACGGGACTAGCAGCCGGGGAGCTGTTTTTT

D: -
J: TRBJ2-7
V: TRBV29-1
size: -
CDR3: CSVGFSRVYEQYF
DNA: TGCAGCGTTGGATTTTCGAGGGTCTACGAGCAGTACTTC

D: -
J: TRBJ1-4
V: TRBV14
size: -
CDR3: CASSLEGKLFF
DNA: TGTGCCAGCAGCCTGGAGGGAAAACTGTTTTTT

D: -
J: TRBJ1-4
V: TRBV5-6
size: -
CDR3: CASSLARTENEKLFF
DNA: TGTGCCAGCAGCTTGGCCAGGACAGAGAATGAAAAACTGTTTTTT

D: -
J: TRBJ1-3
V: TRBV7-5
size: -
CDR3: CVRSPKTGPGNTIYF
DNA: TGTGTCAGAAGCCCCAAAACAGGACCGGGAAACACCATATATTTT

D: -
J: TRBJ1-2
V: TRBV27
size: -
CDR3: CASSRTGRYGYTF
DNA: TGTGCCAGCAGCAGAACAGGTCGCTATGGCTACACCTTC

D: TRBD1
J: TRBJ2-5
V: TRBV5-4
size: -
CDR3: CASSQTGFQETQYF
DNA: TGTGCCAGCAGTCAGACAGGGTTCCAAGAGACCCAGTACTTC

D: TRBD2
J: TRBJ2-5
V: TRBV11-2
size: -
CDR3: CASSLGTSGGRETQYF
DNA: TGTGCCAGCAGCTTGGGGACTAGCGGGGGTAGAGAGACCCAGTACTTC

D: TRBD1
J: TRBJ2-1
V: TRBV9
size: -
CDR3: CASTPPDRESYNEQFF
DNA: TGTGCCAGCACCCCCCCGGACAGGGAGTCCTACAATGAGCAGTTCTTC

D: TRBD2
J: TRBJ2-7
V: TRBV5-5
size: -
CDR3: CASSLAGTSPTYEQYF
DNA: TGTGCCAGCAGCTTGGCCGGGACTAGCCCTACCTACGAGCAGTACTTC

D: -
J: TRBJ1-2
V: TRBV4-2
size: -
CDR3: CASSQGAGGMEGPNYGYTF
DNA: TGTGCCAGCAGCCAAGGAGCGGGGGGCATGGAGGGACCAAACTATGGCTACACCTTC

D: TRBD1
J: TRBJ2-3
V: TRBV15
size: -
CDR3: CATSRDRTGEDTQYF
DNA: TGTGCCACCAGCAGAGATCGAACAGGGGAAGATACGCAGTATTTT

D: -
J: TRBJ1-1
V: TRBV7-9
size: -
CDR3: CASSLGTIEAFF
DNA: TGTGCCAGCAGCTTAGGAACTATTGAAGCTTTCTTT

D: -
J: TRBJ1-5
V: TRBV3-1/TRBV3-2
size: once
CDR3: CASRRGIDSNQPQHF
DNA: TGTGCCAGCAGGAGGGGGATCGATAGCAATCAGCCCCAGCATTTT

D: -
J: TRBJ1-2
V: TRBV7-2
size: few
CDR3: CASSLAVSQSNYGYTF
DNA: TGTGCCAGCAGCTTAGCGGTATCACAGTCTAACTATGGCTACACCTTC

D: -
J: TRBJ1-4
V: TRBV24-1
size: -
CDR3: CATISGKLFF
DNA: TGTGCCACCATTAGTGGAAAACTGTTTTTT

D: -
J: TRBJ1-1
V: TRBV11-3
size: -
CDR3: CASSQSVTTEAFF
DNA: TGTGCCAGCAGCCAGTCCGTTACCACTGAAGCTTTCTTT

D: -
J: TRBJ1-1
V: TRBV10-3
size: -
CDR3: CAITRNTEAFF
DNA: TGTGCCATCACTCGGAACACTGAAGCTTTCTTT

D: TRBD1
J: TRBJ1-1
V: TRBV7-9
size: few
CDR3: CASSSPGQGNTEAFF
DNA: TGTGCCAGCAGCTCGCCGGGACAGGGGAACACTGAAGCTTTCTTT

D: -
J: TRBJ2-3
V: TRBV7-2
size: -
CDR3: CASSLMFRGEMDTQYF
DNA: TGTGCCAGCAGCTTAATGTTCAGGGGGGAAATGGATACGCAGTATTTT

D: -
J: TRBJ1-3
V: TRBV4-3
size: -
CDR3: CASSQDYGKANTIYF
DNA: TGCGCCAGCAGCCAAGATTACGGGAAGGCAAACACCATATATTTT